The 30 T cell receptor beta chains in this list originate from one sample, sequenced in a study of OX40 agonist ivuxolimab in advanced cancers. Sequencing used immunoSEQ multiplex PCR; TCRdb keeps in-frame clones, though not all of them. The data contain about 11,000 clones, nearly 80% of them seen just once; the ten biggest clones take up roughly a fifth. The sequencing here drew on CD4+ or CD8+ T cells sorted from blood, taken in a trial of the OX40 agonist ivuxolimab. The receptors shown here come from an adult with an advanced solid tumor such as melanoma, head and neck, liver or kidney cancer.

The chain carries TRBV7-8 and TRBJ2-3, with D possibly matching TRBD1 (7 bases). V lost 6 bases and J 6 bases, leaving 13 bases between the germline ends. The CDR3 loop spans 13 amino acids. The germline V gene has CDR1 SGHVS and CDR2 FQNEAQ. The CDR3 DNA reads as TGTGCCAGCAGTCAGGGGGGTGTTGATACGCAGTATTTT. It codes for CASSQGGVDTQYF. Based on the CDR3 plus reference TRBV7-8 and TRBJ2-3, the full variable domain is GAGVSQSPRYKVAKRGQDVALRCDPISGHVSLFWYQQALGQGPEFLTYFQNEAQLDKSGLPSDRFFAERPEGSVSTLKIQRTQQEDSAVYLCASSQGGVDTQYFGPGTRLTVL.

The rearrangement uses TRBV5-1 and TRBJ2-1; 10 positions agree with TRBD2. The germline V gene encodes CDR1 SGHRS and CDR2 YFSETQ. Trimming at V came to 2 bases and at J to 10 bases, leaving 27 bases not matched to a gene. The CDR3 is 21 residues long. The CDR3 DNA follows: TGCGCCAGCAGCTTACCAGCCGGTGAGGGGCTCGGGTTAGCGGGAGGCAGAGAGCAGTTCTTC. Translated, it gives CASSLPAGEGLGLAGGREQFF.

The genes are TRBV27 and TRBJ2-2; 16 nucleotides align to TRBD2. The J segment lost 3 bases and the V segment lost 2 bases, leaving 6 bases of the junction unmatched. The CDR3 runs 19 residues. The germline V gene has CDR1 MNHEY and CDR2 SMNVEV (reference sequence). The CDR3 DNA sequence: TGTGCCAGCAGTTTAGGGACTAGCGGGAGGGCCGGTTACACCGGGGAGCTGTTTTTT. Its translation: CASSLGTSGRAGYTGELFF.

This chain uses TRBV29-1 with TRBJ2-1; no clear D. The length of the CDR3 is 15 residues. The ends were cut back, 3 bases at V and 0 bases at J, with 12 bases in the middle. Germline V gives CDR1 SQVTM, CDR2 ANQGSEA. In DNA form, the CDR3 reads TGCAGCGTTGATGGCCTAGTAGGCTCCTACAATGAGCAGTTCTTC. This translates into CSVDGLVGSYNEQFF.

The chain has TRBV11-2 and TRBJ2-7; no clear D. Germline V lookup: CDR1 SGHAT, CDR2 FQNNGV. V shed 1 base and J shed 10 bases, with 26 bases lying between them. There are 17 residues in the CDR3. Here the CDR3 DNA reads TGTGCCAGCAGCTTAGTGGGAAAAGGCGGCGACCCCTGGGAACAGTACTTC. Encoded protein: CASSLVGKGGDPWEQYF.

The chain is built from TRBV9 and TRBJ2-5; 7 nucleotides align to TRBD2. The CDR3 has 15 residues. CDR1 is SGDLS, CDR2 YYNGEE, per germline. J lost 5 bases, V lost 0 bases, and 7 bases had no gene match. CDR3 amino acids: CASSVAMREKETQYF. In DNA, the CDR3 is TGTGCCAGCAGCGTAGCTATGCGGGAGAAGGAGACCCAGTACTTC. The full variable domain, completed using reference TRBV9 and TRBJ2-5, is DSGVTQTPKHLITATGQRVTLRCSPRSGDLSVYWYQQSLDQGLQFLIQYYNGEERAKGNILERFSAQQFPDLHSELNLSSLELGDSALYFCASSVAMREKETQYFGPGTRLLVL.

For the CDR3, the DNA is TGTGCCAGCGGGCGGGAGCTCAACGAGCAGTACTTC. Translated, it gives CASGRELNEQYF. This chain connects TRBV2 to TRBJ2-7; 7 positions match TRBD2. V gave up 8 bases and J gave up 5 bases; unmatched junction bases: 6. Germline V gene data show CDR1 as SNHLY and CDR2 as FYNNEI. CDR3 size: 12 residues.

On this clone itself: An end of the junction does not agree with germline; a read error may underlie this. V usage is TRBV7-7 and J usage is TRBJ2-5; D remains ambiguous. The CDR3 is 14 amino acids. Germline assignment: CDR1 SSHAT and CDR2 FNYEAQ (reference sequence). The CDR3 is CASSLALQEETQYF. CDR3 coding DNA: TGTGCTAGCAGCTTAGCTTTGCAGGAGGAGACCCAGTACTTC. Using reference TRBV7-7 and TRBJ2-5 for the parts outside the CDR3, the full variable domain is GAGVSQSPRYKVTKRGQDVTLRCDPISSHATLYWYQQALGQGPEFLTYFNYEAQPDKSGLPSDRFSAERPEGSISTLTIQRTEQRDSAMYRCASSLALQEETQYFGPGTRLLVL.

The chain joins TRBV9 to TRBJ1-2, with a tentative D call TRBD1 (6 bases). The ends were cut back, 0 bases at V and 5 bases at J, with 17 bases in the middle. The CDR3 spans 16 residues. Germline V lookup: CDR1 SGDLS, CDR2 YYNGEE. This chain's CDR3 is CASSVVPGVLYYGYTF. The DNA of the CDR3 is TGTGCCAGCAGCGTAGTACCAGGGGTGCTGTATTATGGCTACACCTTC.

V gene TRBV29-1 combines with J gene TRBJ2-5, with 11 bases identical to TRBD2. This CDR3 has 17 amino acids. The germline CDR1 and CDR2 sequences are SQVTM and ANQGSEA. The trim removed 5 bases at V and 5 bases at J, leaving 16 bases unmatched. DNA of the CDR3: TGCAGCGTTATAAACCGGCTAGCGGGAGGAGGGAGGGAGACCCAGTACTTC. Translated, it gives CSVINRLAGGGRETQYF.

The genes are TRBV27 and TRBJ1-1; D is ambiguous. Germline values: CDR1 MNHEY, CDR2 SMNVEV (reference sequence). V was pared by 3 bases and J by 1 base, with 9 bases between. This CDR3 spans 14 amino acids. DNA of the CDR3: TGTGCCAGCAGTTTTTTACAAAAGAACACTGAAGCTTTCTTT. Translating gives CASSFLQKNTEAFF.

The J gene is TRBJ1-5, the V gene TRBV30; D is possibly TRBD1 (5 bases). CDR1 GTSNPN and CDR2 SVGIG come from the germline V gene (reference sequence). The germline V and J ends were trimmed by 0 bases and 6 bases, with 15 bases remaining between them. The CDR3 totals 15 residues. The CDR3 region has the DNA TGTGCCTGGAGTGTAGGTCGGGGGGGGAGTCAGCCCCAGCATTTT. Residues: CAWSVGRGGSQPQHF. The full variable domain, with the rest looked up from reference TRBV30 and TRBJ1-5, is SQTIHQWPATLVQPVGSPLSLECTVEGTSNPNLYWYRQAAGRGLQLLFYSVGIGQISSEVPQNLSASRPQDRQFILSSKKLLLSDSGFYLCAWSVGRGGSQPQHFGDGTRLSIL.

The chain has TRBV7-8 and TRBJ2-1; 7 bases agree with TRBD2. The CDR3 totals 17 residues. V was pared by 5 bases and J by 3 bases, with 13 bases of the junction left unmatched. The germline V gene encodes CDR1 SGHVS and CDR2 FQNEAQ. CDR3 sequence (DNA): TGTGCCAGCAGCCCCGCAGGGCGGGGGACGCACTACAATGAGCAGTTCTTC. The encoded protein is CASSPAGRGTHYNEQFF.

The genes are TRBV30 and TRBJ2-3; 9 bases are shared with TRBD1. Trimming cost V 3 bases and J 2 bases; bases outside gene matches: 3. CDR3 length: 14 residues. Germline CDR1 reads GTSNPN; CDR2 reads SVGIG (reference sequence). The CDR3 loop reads CAWRGTGFTDTQYF. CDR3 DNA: TGTGCCTGGAGGGGGACAGGGTTCACAGATACGCAGTATTTT.

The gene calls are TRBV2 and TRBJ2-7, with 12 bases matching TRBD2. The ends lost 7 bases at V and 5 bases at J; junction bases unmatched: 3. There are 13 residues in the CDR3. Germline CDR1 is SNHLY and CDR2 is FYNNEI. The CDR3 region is CASTWTSGNEQYF. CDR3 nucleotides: TGTGCCAGCACTTGGACTAGCGGGAACGAGCAGTACTTC.

The CDR3 nucleotides are TGTGCCACCAGCGGGATACCAGGGGCCCAGGGTGTCACCGGGGAGCTGTTTTTT. Protein sequence: CATSGIPGAQGVTGELFF. This chain links TRBV15 with TRBJ2-2; tentative D call: TRBD1 (6 bases). The V end lost 5 bases, the J end lost 4 bases, and 23 bases lay between the germline ends. This CDR3 contains 18 residues. Germline values: CDR1 LNHNV, CDR2 YYDKDF (reference sequence).

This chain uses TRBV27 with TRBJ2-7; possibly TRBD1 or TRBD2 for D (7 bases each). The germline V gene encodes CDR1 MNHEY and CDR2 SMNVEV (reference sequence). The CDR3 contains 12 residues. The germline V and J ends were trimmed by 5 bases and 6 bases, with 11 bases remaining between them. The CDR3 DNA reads TGTGCCAGCAGTCAGGGGGGGGGCGAGCAGTACTTC. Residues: CASSQGGGEQYF.

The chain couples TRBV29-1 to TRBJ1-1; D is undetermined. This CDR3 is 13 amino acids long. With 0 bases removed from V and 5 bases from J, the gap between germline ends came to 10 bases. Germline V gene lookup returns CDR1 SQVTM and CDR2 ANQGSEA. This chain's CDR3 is CSVEDLSETEAFF. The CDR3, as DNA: TGCAGCGTTGAAGATTTGAGTGAGACTGAAGCTTTCTTT.

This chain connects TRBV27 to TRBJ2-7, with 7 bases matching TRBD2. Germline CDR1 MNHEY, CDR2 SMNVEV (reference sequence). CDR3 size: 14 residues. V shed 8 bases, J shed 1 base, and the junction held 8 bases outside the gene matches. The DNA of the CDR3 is TGTGCCAGCGCCCACTTAGCGGGTTCCTACGAGCAGTACTTC. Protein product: CASAHLAGSYEQYF.

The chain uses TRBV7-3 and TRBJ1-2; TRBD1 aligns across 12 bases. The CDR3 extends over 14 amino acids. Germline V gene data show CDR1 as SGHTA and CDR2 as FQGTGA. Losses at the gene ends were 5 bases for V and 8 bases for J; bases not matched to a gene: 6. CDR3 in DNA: TGTGCCAGCAGCGTAGGGACAGGGGGCGCGGGCTACACCTTC. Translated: CASSVGTGGAGYTF.

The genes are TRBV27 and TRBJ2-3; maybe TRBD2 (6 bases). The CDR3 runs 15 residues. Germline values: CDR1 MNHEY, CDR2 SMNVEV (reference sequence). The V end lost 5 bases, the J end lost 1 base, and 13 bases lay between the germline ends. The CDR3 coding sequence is TGTGCCAGCAGTCCACGGGTAGCGGGCACAGATACGCAGTATTTT. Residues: CASSPRVAGTDTQYF.

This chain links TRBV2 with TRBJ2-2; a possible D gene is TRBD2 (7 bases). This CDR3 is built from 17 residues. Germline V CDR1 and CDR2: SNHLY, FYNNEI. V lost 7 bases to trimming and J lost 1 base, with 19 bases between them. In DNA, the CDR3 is TGTGCCAGCATCCCGAGGGGGGGCAGTCAGAACACCGGGGAGCTGTTTTTT. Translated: CASIPRGGSQNTGELFF.

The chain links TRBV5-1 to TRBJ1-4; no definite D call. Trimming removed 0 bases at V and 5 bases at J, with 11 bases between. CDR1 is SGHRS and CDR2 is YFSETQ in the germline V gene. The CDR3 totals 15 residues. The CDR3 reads CASSLEPRQNEKLFF. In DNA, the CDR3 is TGCGCCAGCAGCTTGGAACCTCGACAAAATGAAAAACTGTTTTTT.

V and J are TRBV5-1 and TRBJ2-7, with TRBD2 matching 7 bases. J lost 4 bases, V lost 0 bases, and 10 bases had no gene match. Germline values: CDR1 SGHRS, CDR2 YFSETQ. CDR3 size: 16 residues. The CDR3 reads CASSLEAAGFPYEQYF. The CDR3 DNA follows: TGCGCCAGCAGCTTGGAAGCAGCGGGATTTCCTTACGAGCAGTACTTC.

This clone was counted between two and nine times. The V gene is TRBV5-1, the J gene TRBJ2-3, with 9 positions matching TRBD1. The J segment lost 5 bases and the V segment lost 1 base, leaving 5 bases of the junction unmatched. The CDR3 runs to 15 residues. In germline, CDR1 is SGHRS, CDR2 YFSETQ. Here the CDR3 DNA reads TGCGCCAGCAGCTTGAGACAGGGGGGAGGAGATACGCAGTATTTT. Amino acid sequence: CASSLRQGGGDTQYF.

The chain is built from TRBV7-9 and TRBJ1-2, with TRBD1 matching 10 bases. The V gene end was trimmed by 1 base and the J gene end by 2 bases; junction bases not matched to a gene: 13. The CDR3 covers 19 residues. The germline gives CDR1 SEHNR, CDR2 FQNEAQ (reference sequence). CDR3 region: CASSLDAGGTGVNNYGYTF. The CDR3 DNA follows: TGTGCCAGCAGCTTAGACGCAGGAGGGACAGGGGTAAACAACTATGGCTACACCTTC. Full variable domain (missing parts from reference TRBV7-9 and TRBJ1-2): DTGVSQNPRHKITKRGQNVTFRCDPISEHNRLYWYRQTLGQGPEFLTYFQNEAQLEKSRLLSDRFSAERPKGSFSTLEIQRTEQGDSAMYLCASSLDAGGTGVNNYGYTFGSGTRLTVV.

Here the CDR3 DNA reads TGTGCCAGCAGCTCGGGTCCCGGGGCCCCACGGGGCAATGAGCAGTTCTTC. Encoded protein: CASSSGPGAPRGNEQFF. The rearrangement uses TRBV5-4 and TRBJ2-1, with D perhaps TRBD1 or TRBD2 (5 bases each). Germline V lookup: CDR1 SGHNT, CDR2 YYREEE (reference sequence). Trimming left V 3 bases short and J 6 bases short, with 22 bases between. This CDR3 has 17 amino acids. The full variable domain, completed using reference TRBV5-4 and TRBJ2-1, is ETGVTQSPTHLIKTRGQQVTLRCSSQSGHNTVSWYQQALGQGPQFIFQYYREEENGRGNFPPRFSGLQFPNYSSELNVNALELDDSALYLCASSSGPGAPRGNEQFFGPGTRLTVL.

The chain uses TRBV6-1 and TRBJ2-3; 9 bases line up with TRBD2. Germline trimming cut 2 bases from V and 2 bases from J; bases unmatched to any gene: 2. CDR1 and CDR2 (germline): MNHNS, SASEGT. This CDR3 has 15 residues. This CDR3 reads CASSELAGYTDTQYF. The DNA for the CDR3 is TGTGCCAGCAGTGAACTAGCGGGATACACAGATACGCAGTATTTT.

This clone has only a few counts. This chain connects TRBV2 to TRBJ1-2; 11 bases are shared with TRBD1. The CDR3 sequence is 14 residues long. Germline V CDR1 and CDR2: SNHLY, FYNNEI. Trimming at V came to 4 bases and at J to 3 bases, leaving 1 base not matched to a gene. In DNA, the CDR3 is TGTGCCAGCAGTGGGACAGGGGGCTACTATGGCTACACCTTC. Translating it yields CASSGTGGYYGYTF.

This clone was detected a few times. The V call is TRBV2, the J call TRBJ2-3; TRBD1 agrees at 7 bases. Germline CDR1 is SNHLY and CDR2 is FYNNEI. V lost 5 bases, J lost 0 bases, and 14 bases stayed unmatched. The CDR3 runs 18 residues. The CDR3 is CASSSLRDSFTSTDTQYF. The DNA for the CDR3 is TGTGCCAGCAGTTCTCTCCGGGACAGCTTCACTAGCACAGATACGCAGTATTTT.